This entry lists 17 T cell receptor beta chains sequenced from one sample in a study of blood T cells in healthy people across ages. With a J-beta primer mix and a sample-barcoded 5' primer, a second PCR ran about 7 to 12 cycles. Each CDR3 protein gets one entry after TCRdb re-called the 5' RACE reads with MiXCR. The sample includes hundreds of thousands of distinct CDR3 sequences, 49% of them seen just once. The sequenced material came from blood. Receptors originate from a woman in her fifties or sixties in good health.

The chain is built from TRBV4-2 and TRBJ2-5; the match to TRBD1 covers 8 bases. The DNA end is more similar to TRBJ2-7, so the J call may be wrong. This CDR3 spans 15 amino acids. Germline CDR1 LGHNA, CDR2 YNFKEQ. DNA of the CDR3: TGTGCCAGCAGCCAAGATAGACAGGGGAGGTTCGAGCAGTACTTC. Translation gives CASSQDRQGRFEQYF.

The CDR3: CATSDSGLAGGYEQYF. DNA for the CDR3: TGTGCCACCAGTGACTCGGGACTAGCGGGAGGCTACGAGCAGTACTTC. The chain has TRBV24-1 and TRBJ2-7, with TRBD2 matching over 15 bases. CDR1 and CDR2 (germline): KGHDR, SFDVKD. The junction had 3 bases not matched to a gene; V was cut back by 4 bases and J by 3 bases. The CDR3 has 16 residues.

This clonotype was observed a handful of times. This chain links TRBV30 with TRBJ2-1; D tentatively fits TRBD1 or TRBD2 (5 bases each). Per the germline V gene, CDR1 is GTSNPN and CDR2 is SVGIG (reference sequence). The CDR3 extends over 13 amino acids. The germline V and J ends were trimmed by 3 bases and 7 bases, with 13 bases remaining between them. The CDR3 here is CAWSRDDLNEQFF. CDR3 DNA: TGTGCCTGGAGCCGGGACGATCTAAATGAGCAGTTCTTC.

The chain is built from TRBV2 and TRBJ2-5; the match to TRBD1 covers 8 bases. In germline, CDR1 is SNHLY, CDR2 FYNNEI. The CDR3 is 16 residues long. With V trimmed by 10 bases and J by 5 bases, 18 bases remained unmatched. CDR3 in DNA: TGTGCCAACCTCAGAGCCCGACAGGGGTTAGGGGAGACCCAGTACTTC. Encoded protein: CANLRARQGLGETQYF.

The V call is TRBV20-1, the J call TRBJ2-5; TRBD1 is a possible D gene (5 bases). The germline V and J ends were trimmed by 8 bases and 3 bases, with 22 bases remaining between them. Looked up from germline, CDR1 is DFQATT and CDR2 is SNEGSKA (reference sequence). This CDR3 has 15 residues. CDR3 in amino acids: CSRRRLDSAEETQYF. In DNA, the CDR3 is TGCAGTCGCCGACGCCTCGACAGTGCAGAAGAGACCCAGTACTTC.

This sequence joins TRBV20-1 and TRBJ2-5, with D hard to call. Germline assignment: CDR1 DFQATT and CDR2 SNEGSKA (reference sequence). This CDR3 has 13 residues. Deletions cut 6 bases from V and 0 bases from J, with 11 bases between. The DNA of the CDR3 is TGCAGTGCCCTTGGACGGAACCAAGAGACCCAGTACTTC. This sequence encodes CSALGRNQETQYF.

CDR3 amino acids: CASIGGQGETQYF. In DNA, the CDR3 is TGTGCCAGCATTGGGGGGCAAGGGGAGACCCAGTACTTC. This chain connects TRBV6-5 to TRBJ2-7; either TRBD1 or TRBD2 may fit D (6 bases each). Matching the DNA end better, TRBJ2-5 makes the J call doubtful. Germline CDR1 reads MNHEY; CDR2 reads SVGAGI. The CDR3 totals 13 residues.

This clonotype came up a few times. The chain couples TRBV6-6 to TRBJ2-1; D possibly corresponds to TRBD1 (6 bases). The CDR3 loop spans 13 amino acids. Trimming took off 6 bases at V and 12 bases at J, with 18 bases between the two ends. Germline V gives CDR1 MNHNY, CDR2 SVGAGI (reference sequence). CDR3 amino acids: CASSRTGPMGQFF. DNA for the CDR3: TGTGCCAGCAGCCGTACAGGGCCAATGGGGCAGTTCTTC.

This clonotype has more than one count but fewer than ten. V and J are TRBV27 and TRBJ2-6; TRBD2 matches at 13 bases. CDR1 and CDR2 (germline): MNHEY, SMNVEV (reference sequence). CDR3 length: 18 amino acids. V dropped 7 bases and J dropped 0; count of bases not matched to a gene: 6. CDR3 protein: CASKPGLAGNSGANVLTF. DNA of the CDR3: TGTGCCAGCAAGCCGGGACTAGCGGGAAACTCTGGGGCCAACGTCCTGACTTTC.

The chain couples TRBV28 to TRBJ2-5, with 10 bases fitting TRBD1. This CDR3 comprises 16 residues. Germline trimming cut 8 bases from V and 1 base from J; bases unmatched to any gene: 10. Germline loops: CDR1 MDHEN, CDR2 SYDVKM. CDR3 sequence reads: CASSYDRDRGQETQYF. The CDR3, as DNA: TGTGCCAGCTCCTACGATCGGGACAGGGGCCAAGAGACCCAGTACTTC.

The V call is TRBV27, the J call TRBJ1-2; 12 bases line up with TRBD1. Germline V gives CDR1 MNHEY, CDR2 SMNVEV (reference sequence). The CDR3 covers 14 residues. The ends lost 8 bases at V and 4 bases at J; junction bases unmatched: 5. The CDR3: CASGGTGGFYGYTF. CDR3 nucleotide sequence: TGTGCCAGCGGGGGGACAGGGGGCTTCTATGGCTACACCTTC.

The CDR3 spells CASSFGDRGADTQYF. CDR3 nucleotide sequence: TGTGCCAGCAGTTTCGGGGACAGGGGTGCAGATACGCAGTATTTT. V is TRBV28 and J is TRBJ2-3; TRBD1 matches 10 bases. The ends lost 3 bases at V and 4 bases at J; junction bases unmatched: 4. The CDR3 consists of 15 residues. Germline values: CDR1 MDHEN, CDR2 SYDVKM.

The gene calls are TRBV7-2 and TRBJ2-1; 7 nucleotides match TRBD1. Germline V gene lookup returns CDR1 SGHTA and CDR2 FQGNSA. The CDR3 is 17 residues long. V shed 4 bases and J 3 bases; nucleotides not matched to a gene: 12. CDR3 in DNA: TGTGCCAGCAGCTCCCTTAACCGGGACAGTTTCTACAATGAGCAGTTCTTC. Translation: CASSSLNRDSFYNEQFF.

This chain links TRBV7-2 with TRBJ2-5; D could derive from TRBD1 or TRBD2 (5 bases each). CDR1 is SGHTA, CDR2 FQGNSA, per germline. V shed 2 bases and J shed 11 bases, with 15 bases lying between them. The CDR3 contains 13 residues. The CDR3 DNA is TGTGCCAGCAGCTTACCCCCGGGGCAGGAGCAGTACTTC. The encoded protein is CASSLPPGQEQYF.

The rearrangement joins TRBV20-1 to TRBJ2-7; TRBD2 matches 10 bases. This CDR3 comprises 14 residues. CDR1 and CDR2 from the germline V gene are DFQATT and SNEGSKA (reference sequence). V lost 7 bases to trimming and J lost 7 bases; unmatched junction nucleotides: 13. The CDR3, as DNA: TGCAGTGTCACACGAGCGGGAGGGCCGAGGGAGCAGTACTTC. This translates into CSVTRAGGPREQYF.

As regards this clonotype: With a much larger clone just one base away, this may be a read error. The chain couples TRBV12-3 or TRBV12-4 to TRBJ2-3; 7 positions agree with TRBD2. This CDR3 is 15 amino acids long. CDR3 loop: CASSLVEGGADTRYF. CDR3 sequence (DNA): TGTGCCAGCAGTTTGGTGGAGGGAGGGGCAGATACGCGGTATTTT.

V is TRBV5-1 and J is TRBJ2-7, with 8 bases aligning to TRBD1. Germline CDR1 and CDR2: SGHRS and YFSETQ. This CDR3 has 15 amino acids. Trimming took 7 bases from V and 5 from J; bases not matched to a gene: 14. The CDR3 DNA reads TGCGCCAGCCAGGACCCTCGACAGGGGCCAAACGAGCAGTACTTC. Amino acid sequence: CASQDPRQGPNEQYF.